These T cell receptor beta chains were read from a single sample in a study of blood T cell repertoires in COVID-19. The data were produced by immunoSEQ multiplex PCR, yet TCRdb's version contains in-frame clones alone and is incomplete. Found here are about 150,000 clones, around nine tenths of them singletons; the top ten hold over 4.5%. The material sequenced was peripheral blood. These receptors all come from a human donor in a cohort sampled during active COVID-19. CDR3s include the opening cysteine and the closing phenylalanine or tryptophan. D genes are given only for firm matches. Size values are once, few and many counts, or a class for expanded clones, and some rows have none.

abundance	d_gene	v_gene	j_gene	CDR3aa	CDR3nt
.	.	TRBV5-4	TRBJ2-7	CASSFSGEEQYF	TGTGCCAGCAGCTTCTCCGGTGAAGAGCAGTACTTC
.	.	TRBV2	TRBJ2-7	CASHRERSSYEQYF	TGTGCCAGCCACAGGGAGAGAAGTTCCTACGAGCAGTACTTC
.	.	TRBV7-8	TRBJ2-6	CASSHRHSGANVLTF	TGTGCCAGCAGCCACAGGCACTCTGGGGCCAACGTCCTGACTTTC
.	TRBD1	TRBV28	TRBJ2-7	CASTLGGIQGSYEQYF	TGTGCCAGCACCTTAGGGGGCATACAGGGCTCCTACGAGCAGTACTTC
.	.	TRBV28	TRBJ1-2	CASTSEVGYTF	TGTGCCAGCACCTCGGAGGTTGGCTACACCTTC
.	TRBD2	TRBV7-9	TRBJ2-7	CASSSRTSGSHEQYF	TGTGCCAGCAGCTCGCGGACTAGCGGGAGCCACGAGCAGTACTTC
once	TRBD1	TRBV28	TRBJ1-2	CASSPGTGSPYGYTF	TGTGCCAGCAGTCCCGGGACAGGGTCTCCCTATGGCTACACCTTC
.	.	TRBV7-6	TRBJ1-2	CASSLTDSDYGYTF	TGTGCCAGCAGCTTAACAGACAGCGATTATGGCTACACCTTC
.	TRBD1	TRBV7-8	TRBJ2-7	CASSSSFGTATSYEQYF	TGTGCCAGCAGTTCCTCTTTCGGGACAGCTACGTCCTACGAGCAGTACTTC
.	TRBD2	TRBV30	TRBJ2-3	CAWSGLAGPSLWTDTQYF	TGTGCCTGGAGTGGGCTAGCGGGACCCTCTTTATGGACAGATACGCAGTATTTT
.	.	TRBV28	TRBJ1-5	CASSLSQPQHF	TGTGCCAGCAGTTTGAGCCAGCCCCAGCATTTT
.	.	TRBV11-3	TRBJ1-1	CASSLGTTGRNTEAFF	TGTGCCAGCAGCTTAGGCACGACAGGTCGGAACACTGAAGCTTTCTTT
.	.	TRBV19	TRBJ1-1	CASSIPGGNTEAFF	TGTGCCAGTAGTATTCCCGGGGGGAACACTGAAGCTTTCTTT
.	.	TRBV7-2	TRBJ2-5	CASSSTPSLRETQYF	TGTGCCAGCAGTTCAACGCCTAGCCTCCGGGAGACCCAGTACTTC
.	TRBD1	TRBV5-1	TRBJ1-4	CASSSEPGQGHEKLFF	TGCGCCAGCAGCTCGGAACCGGGACAGGGACACGAAAAACTGTTTTTT
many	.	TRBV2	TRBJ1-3	CASSGTGLRGDTIYF	TGTGCCAGCAGTGGTACGGGCCTCCGGGGAGACACCATATATTTT
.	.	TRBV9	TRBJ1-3	CASSASRDSGNTIYF	TGTGCCAGCAGCGCGTCCCGGGACTCTGGAAACACCATATATTTT
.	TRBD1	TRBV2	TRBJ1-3	CASSTTGVAGNTIYF	TGTGCCAGCAGTACGACAGGGGTGGCTGGAAACACCATATATTTT
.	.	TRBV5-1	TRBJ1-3	CASSLAGRGNTIYF	TGCGCCAGCAGCTTGGCAGGGCGTGGAAACACCATATATTTT
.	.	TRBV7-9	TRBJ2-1	CASSLVMSGLGYNEQFF	TGTGCCAGCAGCTTGGTGATGAGCGGGTTGGGGTACAATGAGCAGTTCTTC
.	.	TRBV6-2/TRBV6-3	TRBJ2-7	CASSLNRSPYEQYF	TGTGCCAGCAGTTTGAACAGATCCCCCTACGAGCAGTACTTC
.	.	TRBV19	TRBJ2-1	CASSGGRGSYNEQFF	TGTGCCAGTAGTGGCGGCCGCGGTTCCTACAATGAGCAGTTCTTC